The T cell receptor beta chain under discussion was sequenced for a study of regulatory T cells in long-lasting Graves disease. Findings of the study overall: The TCR repertoire of persistent Graves' patients was less diverse than that of newly diagnosed ones.

This CDR3 is built from 14 residues. Germline V gene lookup returns CDR1 MGHRA and CDR2 YSYEKL. Trimming removed 2 bases from V and 10 bases from J, with 12 bases in between. Notes on this clonotype: The antigen is unknown.

Stated time point: newly diagnosed GD, antithyroid drugs for less than 3 months. PBMC-derived RNA was used for the TCR library. Arm-PCR of CDR3 regions with iRepertoire HTBI primers generated TCR beta libraries. TCRdb recomputed calls from the multiplex PCR reads with MiXCR, one row per CDR3 protein. The repertoire holds some 500,000 distinct CDR3 sequences, with roughly 13% as singletons. The same specimen was also included in a second study, on T cells in Graves' hyperthyroidism and ophthalmopathy. That work contributes: Hyperthyroidism patients were newly diagnosed, had disease duration under 2 months, and were aged 18 to 65 years.

The sequence came from a man aged 25-45 years with Graves disease. The chain couples TRBV4-1 to TRBJ1-6; D not resolved. The sequencing here drew on peripheral blood mononuclear cells (PBMCs), taken at new diagnosis, from a patient treated with antithyroid drugs. Here the CDR3 reads CASSQPSGRSPLHF. The CDR3 region has the DNA TGCGCCAGCAGCCAACCGTCTGGACGGTCACCCCTCCACTTT.